These T cell receptor beta chains were read from a single sample in a study of Graves' ophthalmopathy and Graves' hyperthyroidism. TCRdb reprocessed the multiplex PCR reads with MiXCR, giving one entry per CDR3 protein. Among about 230,000 distinct CDR3 sequences listed, around 50% were seen once. Sequencing was carried out using peripheral blood. These receptors were obtained from an adult man with Graves' ophthalmopathy. The CDR3 runs from the conserved cysteine through the conserved F or W. A D gene is named only where the DNA matches it firmly. Not every row has a clone size; where given, it reads once, few, many or a size class.

TRBJ2-7	TRBV6-6	TRBD2	few	TGTGCCAGCAGCTCACTGGGAGGGATTATCTACGAGCAGTACTTC	CASSSLGGIIYEQYF
TRBJ1-1	TRBV18	TRBD1	-	TGTGCCAGCTCACCTCAGGGGGCCGTGAACACTGAAGCTTTCTTT	CASSPQGAVNTEAFF
TRBJ1-1	TRBV13	-	few	TGTGCCAGCAGACCGGTGAACACTGAAGCTTTCTTT	CASRPVNTEAFF
TRBJ1-1	TRBV7-3	-	-	TGTGCCAGCAGCTTAGAAACCTGGAGCACTGAAGCTTTCTTT	CASSLETWSTEAFF
TRBJ1-4	TRBV29-1	-	once	TGCAGCGTTGGTTCTCGATTCACAGATAATGAAAAACTGTTTTTT	CSVGSRFTDNEKLFF
TRBJ2-7	TRBV12-3/TRBV12-4	TRBD1	-	TGTGCCAGCAGAACCCAGGGACAGGGTAGGGGCTACGAGCAGTACTTC	CASRTQGQGRGYEQYF
TRBJ1-2	TRBV27	-	-	TGTGCCAGCAGTCCAGAGGACGGGACCTATGGCTACACCTTC	CASSPEDGTYGYTF
TRBJ1-4	TRBV2	TRBD1	-	TGTGCCGGGGGACAGGCGGGGGCAACTAATGAAAAACTGTTTTTT	CAGGQAGATNEKLFF
TRBJ1-5	TRBV12-5	-	few	TGTGCCAGCAGTCCTAGGGGTGGCAATCAGCCCCAGCATTTT	CASSPRGGNQPQHF
TRBJ2-7	TRBV3-1	-	-	TGTGCCAGCAGCCAAGATGTGGCCAGCTACGAGCAGTACTTC	CASSQDVASYEQYF
TRBJ1-5	TRBV19	-	-	TGTGCCAGTACGTGGGCGGGAGGGGGCAATCAGCCCCAGCATTTT	CASTWAGGGNQPQHF
TRBJ1-5	TRBV30	-	-	TGTGCCTGGAGTAGGGTGGAGAATCAGCCCCAGCATTTT	CAWSRVENQPQHF
TRBJ1-2	TRBV9	-	-	TGTGCCAGCACCTTTCTTCCCGGGACCCTCTGGGGCTACACCTTC	CASTFLPGTLWGYTF
TRBJ2-7	TRBV6-5	TRBD1	-	TGTGCCAGCAGTTACTCCTGGGACAGGAGCTCCTACGAGCAGTACTTC	CASSYSWDRSSYEQYF
TRBJ2-7	TRBV29-1	-	-	TGCAGCGTGGGACCAAACTCCTACGAGCAGTACTTC	CSVGPNSYEQYF
TRBJ1-6	TRBV13	-	few	TGTGCCAGCAGTGACAGATCCAAGAGCTCCTATAATTCACCCCTCCACTTT	CASSDRSKSSYNSPLHF
TRBJ2-5	TRBV9	-	-	TGTGCCAGCAGCGCCCAGGGTCTTCCAGAGACCCAGTACTTC	CASSAQGLPETQYF
TRBJ1-2	TRBV12-3/TRBV12-4	-	-	TGTGCCAGCACCAAGGGGCCGGCGGGCAACTATGGCTACACCTTC	CASTKGPAGNYGYTF
TRBJ2-2	TRBV7-2	TRBD2	-	TGTGCCAGCAGCCGCGGGGGGGGCGGGAACACCGGGGAGCTGTTTTTT	CASSRGGGGNTGELFF
TRBJ1-1	TRBV5-1	-	few	TGCGCCAGCAGCCAGTCAGTGAACACTGAAGCTTTCTTT	CASSQSVNTEAFF
TRBJ2-7	TRBV29-1	TRBD1	few	TGCAGCGTAGCCAGCTCCGGGACAGGCTTCTACGAGCAGTACTTC	CSVASSGTGFYEQYF
TRBJ2-5	TRBV10-3	-	-	TGTGCCATCAGCCCCAGCCCAGTCGTTGGCCAAGAGACCCAGTACTTC	CAISPSPVVGQETQYF
TRBJ1-6	TRBV11-2	-	few	TGTGCCAGCAGCAACCGCCTGGCCCAAAAGCCCCACTTT	CASSNRLAQKPHF
TRBJ1-1	TRBV2	-	-	TGTGCCAGCAGCGAGGGGTTCACTGAAGCTTTCTTT	CASSEGFTEAFF